Shown below are 2 T cell receptor beta chains from a single sample sequenced in a study of blood T cell repertoires in COVID-19. The repertoire was sequenced with immunoSEQ multiplex PCR; TCRdb's copy has only in-frame clones and lacks some. Of hundreds of thousands of clones listed, 75% to 90% are singletons. The specimen sequenced was peripheral blood. These receptors all stem from a woman in her forties who had recovered from COVID-19.

This sequence joins TRBV19 and TRBJ2-3; 7 positions agree with TRBD2. From germline, CDR1 is LNHDA and CDR2 SQIVND (reference sequence). The CDR3 extends over 12 amino acids. Losses at the gene ends were 10 bases for V and 6 bases for J; bases not matched to a gene: 7. The CDR3 DNA reads TGTGCCACCGGACGGACTAGGGATACGCAGTATTTT. It encodes CATGRTRDTQYF.

The rearrangement uses TRBV3-1 (or the pseudogene TRBV3-2) and TRBJ1-6; D is perhaps TRBD1 (5 bases). The CDR3 runs 17 residues. V was clipped by 3 bases and J by 0 bases, with 12 bases between them. Germline-derived CDR1 and CDR2 are LGHDT and YNNKEL (reference sequence). CDR3 amino acids: CASSQVAGRSYNSPLHF. The CDR3 DNA reads TGTGCCAGCAGCCAGGTAGCAGGGCGCTCCTATAATTCACCCCTCCACTTT.